Below are 2 T cell receptor beta chains sequenced from a single sample in a study of regulatory T cells in long-lasting Graves disease. Documented time point: persistent/refractory GD, antithyroid drugs over 5 years with positive TRAb. PBMC-extracted RNA yielded the TCR library. With iRepertoire HTBI primers and Arm-PCR of CDR3 regions, TCR beta libraries were built. In TCRdb, the multiplex PCR reads were re-called with MiXCR into one record per CDR3 protein. The sample has around 340,000 distinct CDR3 sequences; roughly a fifth are singletons. The material sequenced was peripheral blood mononuclear cells (PBMCs), taken when the disease was refractory, from a patient treated with antithyroid drugs. The receptor set was obtained from a female donor with Graves disease.

As regards this clonotype: Possible read error: a much larger clone is one base away. V is TRBV12-3 or TRBV12-4 and J is TRBJ2-7; D may be TRBD1 or TRBD2 (5 bases each). Trimming removed 3 bases from V and 4 bases from J, with 13 bases in between. This CDR3 comprises 14 residues. In DNA form, the CDR3 reads TGTGCCAGCAGTTTGGAGGCAGGGAAATACGAGCAGTACTTC. It translates to CASSLEAGKYEQYF.

This clonotype has just a few counts. The genes are TRBV6-2 or TRBV6-3 and TRBJ2-1, with 10 bases fitting TRBD2. From germline, CDR1 is MNHEY and CDR2 SVGEGT. Unmatched junction bases numbered 21, after V lost 10 bases and J lost 6 bases. CDR3 length: 18 amino acids. CDR3: CATSGLAAGSIIINEQFF. CDR3 coding DNA: TGTGCCACCTCCGGACTAGCGGCTGGGAGTATTATTATCAATGAGCAGTTCTTC.